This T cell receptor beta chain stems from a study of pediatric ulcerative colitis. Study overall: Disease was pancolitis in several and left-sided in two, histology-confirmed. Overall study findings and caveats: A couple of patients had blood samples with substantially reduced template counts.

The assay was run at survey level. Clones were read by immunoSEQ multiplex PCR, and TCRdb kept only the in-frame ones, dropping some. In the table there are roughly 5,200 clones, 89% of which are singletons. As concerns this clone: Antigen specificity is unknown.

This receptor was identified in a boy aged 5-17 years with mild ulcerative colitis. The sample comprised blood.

CDR3 bases: TGTGCCAGCACCTATCGGGCTAGCGGAACCACAGATACGCAGTATTTT. This codes for CASTYRASGTTDTQYF. The chain carries TRBV7-2 and TRBJ2-3; 7 nucleotides agree with TRBD2. V was pared by 7 bases and J by 2 bases, with 12 bases of the junction left unmatched. Germline V gene lookup returns CDR1 SGHTA and CDR2 FQGNSA. The CDR3 is 16 amino acids.